Shown below are 26 T cell receptor beta chains from a single sample sequenced in a study of OX40 agonist ivuxolimab in advanced cancers. Here immunoSEQ multiplex PCR was the method, and the copy in TCRdb shows in-frame clones only, minus some. The table lists some 46,000 clones, about 86% of them singletons. The sample in question was CD4+ or CD8+ T cells sorted from blood, obtained in a trial of the OX40 agonist ivuxolimab. These receptors came from an adult with an advanced solid tumor such as melanoma, head and neck, liver or kidney cancer.

The chain carries TRBV19 and TRBJ1-2; D ambiguous. CDR1 and CDR2 from the germline V gene are LNHDA and SQIVND (reference sequence). This CDR3 comprises 13 residues. Trimming left V 7 bases short and J 3 bases short, with 12 bases between. The CDR3 reads CASTPVHHYGYTF. The CDR3 DNA follows: TGTGCCAGTACACCGGTGCATCACTATGGCTACACCTTC.

CDR3 sequence (DNA): TGTGCCACCAGCAGAGACGGTGGAGGGAGGGAGCAGTTCTTC. The encoded protein is CATSRDGGGREQFF. The V call is TRBV15, the J call TRBJ2-1, with D possibly matching TRBD2 (6 bases). V was clipped by 0 bases and J by 10 bases, with 13 bases between them. Per the germline V gene, CDR1 is LNHNV and CDR2 is YYDKDF (reference sequence). The CDR3 length is 14 residues.

This chain joins TRBV28 and TRBJ2-3; 8 bases are a match to TRBD1. V was clipped by 5 bases and J by 3 bases; unmatched bases: 4. The CDR3 loop spans 14 amino acids. Germline V lookup: CDR1 MDHEN, CDR2 SYDVKM. CDR3 region: CASSQDRETDTQYF. The CDR3 bases are TGTGCCAGCAGTCAGGACAGGGAGACAGATACGCAGTATTTT.

Worth noting for this clone: The same CDR3 can be traced to other DNA sequences in this sample. The chain links TRBV5-1 to TRBJ2-7, with a possible D match to TRBD1 (5 bases). Germline V lookup: CDR1 SGHRS, CDR2 YFSETQ. The V end was cut by 0 bases, the J end by 3 bases, with 19 bases between. The CDR3 length is 17 residues. The CDR3 nucleotides read TGCGCCAGCAGCTTGGAAGGGCCTGGGGCCCGTTTCTACGAGCAGTACTTC. It yields the protein CASSLEGPGARFYEQYF.

The chain links TRBV7-3 to TRBJ2-3; tentatively, D is TRBD1 or TRBD2 (5 bases each). The CDR3 sequence is 13 residues long. Germline V gene data show CDR1 as SGHTA and CDR2 as FQGTGA. V was cut by 5 bases and J by 6 bases, with 12 bases left in between. The CDR3 DNA reads TGTGCCAGCAGCGGGGGTAAGGGGGATACGCAGTATTTT. As protein: CASSGGKGDTQYF.

The V call is TRBV7-9, the J call TRBJ2-7; 10 nucleotides line up with TRBD1. The V segment lost 3 bases and the J segment 4 bases; nucleotides outside the gene matches: 6. Germline CDR1 reads SEHNR; CDR2 reads FQNEAQ (reference sequence). This CDR3 region has 15 residues. The CDR3 nucleotides read TGTGCCAGCAGCTTTCAGGGGGACAGGGGATACGAGCAGTACTTC. It translates to CASSFQGDRGYEQYF.

This chain joins TRBV9 and TRBJ1-5; 9 nucleotides align to TRBD1. Germline lookup yields CDR1 SGDLS and CDR2 YYNGEE. CDR3 length equals 14 residues. V gave up 3 bases and J gave up 6 bases; unmatched junction bases: 4. CDR3 DNA sequence: TGTGCCAGCAGCGAGGACAGGGGATTTCAGCCCCAGCATTTT. Amino acids: CASSEDRGFQPQHF.

The V call is TRBV19, the J call TRBJ2-3, with a tentative D call TRBD2 (5 bases). V was cut by 6 bases and J by 0 bases, with 7 bases left in between. Germline values: CDR1 LNHDA, CDR2 SQIVND (reference sequence). The CDR3 runs to 13 residues. This CDR3 reads CASSGVSTDTQYF. For the CDR3, the DNA is TGTGCCAGTAGCGGGGTAAGCACAGATACGCAGTATTTT.

The CDR3 sequence is CASRMSAGANVLTF. In DNA form, the CDR3 reads TGTGCCAGCAGAATGTCAGCTGGGGCCAACGTCCTGACTTTC. The J gene is TRBJ2-6, the V gene TRBV11-1; unclear D gene. Germline loops: CDR1 SGHAT, CDR2 FQDESV (reference sequence). Trimming removed 6 bases from V and 2 bases from J, with 8 bases in between. This CDR3 spans 14 amino acids. Variable domain in full (rest from reference TRBV11-1 and TRBJ2-6): EAEVAQSPRYKITEKSQAVAFWCDPISGHATLYWYRQILGQGPELLVQFQDESVVDDSQLPKDRFSAERLKGVDSTLKIQPAELGDSAMYLCASRMSAGANVLTFGAGSRLTVL.

The chain combines TRBV5-4 with TRBJ2-5, with D hard to call. The germline V and J ends were trimmed by 4 bases and 0 bases, with 13 bases remaining between them. The germline V gene encodes CDR1 SGHNT and CDR2 YYREEE (reference sequence). The CDR3 is 15 residues long. CDR3 amino acids: CASSQDPSHQETQYF. The CDR3 DNA follows: TGTGCCAGCAGCCAAGACCCGTCACACCAAGAGACCCAGTACTTC.

The chain uses TRBV29-1 and TRBJ2-1; 10 nucleotides line up with TRBD2. This CDR3 comprises 14 residues. V lost 6 bases and J lost 6; bases outside the gene matches: 8. Germline CDR1 reads SQVTM; CDR2 reads ANQGSEA. CDR3 DNA: TGCAGCGTCCTTAGCGGGAGGCTCTCCAATGAGCAGTTCTTC. It translates to CSVLSGRLSNEQFF.

This clone appeared a few times. The chain carries TRBV5-6 and TRBJ1-6; possibly TRBD1 for D (6 bases). Between the trimmed V and J ends, which lost 0 bases and 6 bases, there was a span of 13 bases. Germline V gene lookup returns CDR1 SGHDT and CDR2 YYEEEE. This CDR3 region has 16 residues. The CDR3: CASSLGSGAGNSPLHF. The CDR3 DNA reads as TGTGCCAGCAGCTTGGGGTCAGGGGCTGGTAATTCACCCCTCCACTTT.

The V and J genes are TRBV11-3 and TRBJ2-7; 11 nucleotides align to TRBD1. Losses at the gene ends were 5 bases for V and 4 bases for J; bases not matched to a gene: 10. The length of the CDR3 is 16 residues. Looked up from germline, CDR1 is SGHNT and CDR2 is YENEEA. CDR3 sequence (DNA): TGTGCCAGCAGCAAATCCGGGACAGGGGGTCCATACGAGCAGTACTTC. Amino acid sequence: CASSKSGTGGPYEQYF.

The chain joins TRBV6-5 to TRBJ1-2; D unresolved. The ends were cut back, 7 bases at V and 4 bases at J, with 10 bases in the middle. The CDR3 loop spans 12 amino acids. Germline CDR1 and CDR2: MNHEY and SVGAGI. CDR3 in DNA: TGTGCCAGCACCAACGGACTCTATGGCTACACCTTC. This translates into CASTNGLYGYTF.

DNA for the CDR3: TGTGCCAGCAGGGGGTCGTCCGGGGAGCTGTTTTTT. Translation: CASRGSSGELFF. The chain carries TRBV6-1 and TRBJ2-2; no reliable D call. The CDR3 is 12 residues long. V shed 6 bases and J shed 6 bases, with 8 bases lying between them. Germline V CDR1 and CDR2: MNHNS, SASEGT.

This clone has only one observation. The rearrangement uses TRBV7-6 and TRBJ2-1; the match to TRBD2 covers 11 bases. The germline V gene has CDR1 SGHVS and CDR2 FNYEAQ. The CDR3 runs 16 residues. Unmatched junction bases numbered 9, after V lost 5 bases and J lost 6 bases. This CDR3 reads CASSTTLAGGGNEQFF. The CDR3 bases are TGTGCCAGCAGCACCACGCTAGCGGGAGGCGGCAATGAGCAGTTCTTC.

The chain combines TRBV19 with TRBJ2-1; 10 bases are a match to TRBD2. Germline V CDR1 and CDR2: LNHDA, SQIVND (reference sequence). The CDR3 runs to 16 residues. The ends lost 3 bases at V and 4 bases at J; junction bases unmatched: 6. The CDR3 region is CASSMVAGGVYNEQFF. The DNA of the CDR3 is TGTGCCAGTAGTATGGTAGCGGGGGGCGTTTACAATGAGCAGTTCTTC. Full variable domain (rest looked up from reference TRBV19 and TRBJ2-1): DGGITQSPKYLFRKEGQNVTLSCEQNLNHDAMYWYRQDPGQGLRLIYYSQIVNDFQKGDIAEGYSVSREKKESFPLTVTSAQKNPTAFYLCASSMVAGGVYNEQFFGPGTRLTVL.

This clone was observed a few times. The rearrangement links TRBV9 to TRBJ1-6; maybe TRBD1 (5 bases). Trimming stripped 7 bases from V and 5 bases from J, with 13 bases between. Germline V gives CDR1 SGDLS, CDR2 YYNGEE. This CDR3 contains 14 residues. Here the CDR3 reads CASDSGLNNSPLHF. The DNA of the CDR3 is TGTGCCAGCGATTCGGGACTGAATAATTCACCCCTCCACTTT. Full variable domain (outside the CDR3, taken from reference TRBV9 and TRBJ1-6): DSGVTQTPKHLITATGQRVTLRCSPRSGDLSVYWYQQSLDQGLQFLIQYYNGEERAKGNILERFSAQQFPDLHSELNLSSLELGDSALYFCASDSGLNNSPLHFGNGTRLTVT.

The J gene is TRBJ1-2, the V gene TRBV30, with 8 bases fitting TRBD1. This CDR3 region has 13 residues. With 7 bases clipped from V and 4 bases from J, the junction kept 8 bases outside the gene matches. CDR1 and CDR2 (germline): GTSNPN, SVGIG (reference sequence). The CDR3 region has the DNA TGTGCCTCCGGGACAGGAACTCCCTATGGCTACACCTTC. It encodes CASGTGTPYGYTF.

The chain recombines TRBV5-4 with TRBJ2-3; the D call may be TRBD1 or TRBD2 (5 bases each). V dropped 4 bases and J dropped 4 bases, with 16 bases sitting between them. The CDR3 loop spans 15 amino acids. CDR1 and CDR2 (germline): SGHNT, YYREEE (reference sequence). The CDR3 coding sequence is TGTGCCAGCAGCCCCGGGGCAGCCGCAGCAGATACGCAGTATTTT. This gives the protein CASSPGAAAADTQYF.

This sequence joins TRBV5-5 and TRBJ2-1, with a weak D call TRBD1 (7 bases). The CDR3 sequence is 13 residues long. The germline V gene encodes CDR1 SGHKS and CDR2 YYEKEE (reference sequence). V was cut by 2 bases and J by 6 bases, with 9 bases left in between. CDR3 sequence: CASSFQGGNEQFF. CDR3 in DNA: TGTGCCAGCAGCTTTCAGGGGGGCAATGAGCAGTTCTTC.

This clone was detected only a few times. The chain combines TRBV7-3 with TRBJ2-5, with TRBD1 identical over 9 bases. Germline CDR1 SGHTA, CDR2 FQGTGA. Trimming cost V 5 bases and J 5 bases; bases outside gene matches: 6. This CDR3 is built from 14 residues. The chain's CDR3 is CASSPTGGRETQYF. CDR3 DNA sequence: TGTGCCAGCAGCCCCACAGGGGGCCGCGAGACCCAGTACTTC. The full variable domain, with the rest looked up from reference TRBV7-3 and TRBJ2-5, is GAGVSQTPSNKVTEKGKYVELRCDPISGHTALYWYRQSLGQGPEFLIYFQGTGAADDSGLPNDRFFAVRPEGSVSTLKIQRTERGDSAVYLCASSPTGGRETQYFGPGTRLLVL.

Only one count was recorded for this clone. The chain joins TRBV28 to TRBJ2-3, with 13 bases fitting TRBD2. The CDR3 loop spans 16 amino acids. Looked up from germline, CDR1 is MDHEN and CDR2 is SYDVKM. V shed 5 bases, J shed 1 base, and the junction held 3 bases outside the gene matches. CDR3 bases: TGTGCCAGCAGTCCTACTAGCGGGGGGGGCACAGATACGCAGTATTTT. Translating gives CASSPTSGGGTDTQYF.

This chain uses TRBV28 with TRBJ2-7; 8 bases agree with TRBD1. Unmatched junction bases numbered 5, after V lost 5 bases and J lost 5 bases. This CDR3 is built from 13 residues. The germline CDR1 and CDR2 sequences are MDHEN and SYDVKM. CDR3 DNA sequence: TGTGCCAGCAGTCAAGGACAGGGCCACGAGCAGTACTTC. Encoded protein: CASSQGQGHEQYF.

The chain uses TRBV6-5 and TRBJ2-7, with 7 positions matching TRBD1. Losses at the gene ends were 4 bases for V and 5 bases for J; bases not matched to a gene: 5. Germline CDR1 reads MNHEY; CDR2 reads SVGAGI. CDR3 length: 13 amino acids. CDR3 amino acids: CASSFDRENEQYF. DNA of the CDR3: TGTGCCAGCAGTTTCGACAGGGAGAACGAGCAGTACTTC.

The chain joins TRBV6-1 to TRBJ2-7; 7 bases line up with TRBD2. Germline V gene lookup returns CDR1 MNHNS and CDR2 SASEGT. V was pared by 6 bases and J by 7 bases, with 9 bases of the junction left unmatched. The CDR3 length is 13 residues. The CDR3 bases are TGTGCCAGCAGCCGGGACTACCGCTGGGAGCAGTACTTC. Translating gives CASSRDYRWEQYF.